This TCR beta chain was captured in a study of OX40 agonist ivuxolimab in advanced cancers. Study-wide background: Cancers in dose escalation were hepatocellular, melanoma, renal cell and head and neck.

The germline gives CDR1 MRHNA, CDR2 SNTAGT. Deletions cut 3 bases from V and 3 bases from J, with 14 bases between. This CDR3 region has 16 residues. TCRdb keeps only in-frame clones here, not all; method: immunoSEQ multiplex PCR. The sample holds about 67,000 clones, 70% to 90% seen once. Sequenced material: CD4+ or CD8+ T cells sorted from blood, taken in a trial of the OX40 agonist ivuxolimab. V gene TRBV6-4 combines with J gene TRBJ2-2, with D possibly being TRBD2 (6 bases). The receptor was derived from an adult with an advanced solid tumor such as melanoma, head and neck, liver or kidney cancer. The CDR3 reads CASSEYGRDYTGELFF. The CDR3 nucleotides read TGTGCCAGCAGTGAGTACGGCAGGGACTACACCGGGGAGCTGTTTTTT.